The 29 T cell receptor beta chains listed next were all sequenced from one sample in a study of identical twins. From the 5' RACE reads, TCRdb called clonotypes with MiXCR, one entry per CDR3 protein. The top ten hold about 0.27% of the sample, which has roughly 1,500,000 distinct CDR3 sequences, around a third seen once. Input material: cord blood. The source is a newborn girl in good health.

V is TRBV2 and J is TRBJ2-2, with D possibly matching TRBD1 (5 bases). Germline V lookup: CDR1 SNHLY, CDR2 FYNNEI. The CDR3 has 14 residues. Trimming left V 1 base short and J 7 bases short, with 10 bases between. The CDR3 sequence: CASSEGGRGGELFF. CDR3 nucleotide sequence: TGTGCCAGCAGTGAAGGGGGTAGGGGCGGGGAGCTGTTTTTT. Looking up the rest from reference TRBV2 and TRBJ2-2 gives the full variable domain: EPEVTQTPSHQVTQMGQEVILRCVPISNHLYFYWYRQILGQKVEFLVSFYNNEISEKSEIFDDQFSVERPDGSNFTLKIRSTKLEDSAMYFCASSEGGRGGELFFGEGSRLTVL.

CDR3 amino acids: CSAGSQGVNYGYTF. The CDR3 DNA sequence: TGCAGTGCTGGGTCACAGGGGGTAAACTATGGCTACACCTTC. The V call is TRBV20-1, the J call TRBJ1-2, with TRBD1 matching 8 bases. The germline gives CDR1 DFQATT, CDR2 SNEGSKA (reference sequence). The CDR3 totals 14 residues. Unmatched junction bases numbered 7, after V lost 5 bases and J lost 2 bases.

The CDR3 protein is CASSIFPGELFF. In nucleotides, the CDR3 is TGTGCCAGCAGCATATTCCCCGGGGAGCTGTTTTTT. The chain carries TRBV28 and TRBJ2-2; D uncertain. CDR1 is MDHEN, CDR2 SYDVKM, per germline. This CDR3 has 12 amino acids. V lost 6 bases, J lost 6 bases, and 8 bases lay in between.

This clonotype was counted only a few times. The CDR3 loop reads CASSLWAGTANYGYTF. The CDR3 bases are TGTGCCAGCAGCTTATGGGCCGGGACAGCTAACTATGGCTACACCTTC. The chain combines TRBV11-2 with TRBJ1-2; 7 nucleotides align to TRBD1. Losses at the gene ends were 2 bases for V and 0 bases for J; bases not matched to a gene: 6. CDR1 and CDR2 (germline): SGHAT, FQNNGV. The CDR3 spans 16 residues.

The rearrangement links TRBV5-1 to TRBJ2-1; TRBD2 matches 9 bases. Trimming took 0 bases from V and 0 from J; bases not matched to a gene: 7. This CDR3 is built from 18 residues. The germline CDR1 and CDR2 sequences are SGHRS and YFSETQ. In nucleotides, the CDR3 is TGCGCCAGCAGCTTGGCACTAGCGGGCCCAAGCTCCTACAATGAGCAGTTCTTC. This codes for CASSLALAGPSSYNEQFF.

The CDR3 nucleotides are TGTGCCAGCAGCTTGGAACCTTCTTCTAACACCGGGGAGCTGTTTTTT. This gives the protein CASSLEPSSNTGELFF. The chain couples TRBV5-5 to TRBJ2-2; no clear D. V gave up 0 bases and J gave up 2 bases, with 11 bases separating them. The CDR3 has 16 residues. Germline V gene sequence: CDR1 SGHKS, CDR2 YYEKEE (reference sequence).

This clonotype has more than one count but fewer than ten. This sequence joins TRBV20-1 and TRBJ1-2, with D tentatively TRBD1 (6 bases). The CDR3 totals 13 residues. Germline lookup yields CDR1 DFQATT and CDR2 SNEGSKA (reference sequence). Trimming removed 6 bases from V and 5 bases from J, with 16 bases in between. The chain's CDR3 is CSADLGGWYGYTF. The DNA of the CDR3 is TGCAGTGCGGATTTAGGGGGGTGGTATGGCTACACCTTC.

In this sample, this clonotype turned up a few times. The genes are TRBV9 and TRBJ1-2; a weak D match, TRBD1 (6 bases). Trimming removed 0 bases at V and 13 bases at J, with 19 bases between. Germline values: CDR1 SGDLS, CDR2 YYNGEE. The CDR3 is made up of 14 amino acids. CDR3 sequence: CASSVVGQGRKGTF. The CDR3 coding sequence is TGTGCCAGCAGCGTAGTGGGGCAGGGGAGAAAAGGCACCTTC. Together with reference TRBV9 and TRBJ1-2, the CDR3 gives the full variable domain: DSGVTQTPKHLITATGQRVTLRCSPRSGDLSVYWYQQSLDQGLQFLIQYYNGEERAKGNILERFSAQQFPDLHSELNLSSLELGDSALYFCASSVVGQGRKGTFGSGTRLTVV.

The chain carries TRBV5-1 and TRBJ1-1; 7 bases agree with TRBD1. After removal of 9 bases from V and 1 base from J, the junction contained 9 bases not matched to a gene. The CDR3 extends over 14 amino acids. Germline lookup yields CDR1 SGHRS and CDR2 YFSETQ. The CDR3 loop reads CATRPDRQNTEAFF. The CDR3, as DNA: TGCGCCACCCGACCGGACAGGCAGAACACTGAAGCTTTCTTT.

The rearrangement uses TRBV20-1 and TRBJ2-4; 9 bases agree with TRBD2. The tail of the sequence fits TRBJ2-7 better, so the J call may be wrong. The CDR3 extends over 15 amino acids. Germline assignment: CDR1 DFQATT and CDR2 SNEGSKA (reference sequence). The CDR3 reads CSARGAAGGYSEQYF. The CDR3, as DNA: TGCAGTGCTAGAGGCGCAGCGGGGGGCTATAGCGAGCAGTACTTC.

The chain is built from TRBV20-1 and TRBJ1-4; 10 bases align to TRBD1. The J segment lost 7 bases and the V segment lost 3 bases, leaving 5 bases of the junction unmatched. The CDR3 totals 14 residues. CDR1 is DFQATT and CDR2 is SNEGSKA in the germline V gene (reference sequence). In DNA form, the CDR3 reads TGCAGTGCTAGGGTCCGGGACAGGGGTGAAAAACTGTTTTTT. This sequence encodes CSARVRDRGEKLFF.

This clonotype showed up just a few times. The rearrangement joins TRBV20-1 to TRBJ2-3; D tentatively fits TRBD1 or TRBD2 (5 bases each). The CDR3 has 13 residues. Germline V gene sequence: CDR1 DFQATT, CDR2 SNEGSKA (reference sequence). Trimming took off 1 base at V and 9 bases at J, with 14 bases between the two ends. The CDR3 DNA sequence: TGCAGTGCTAGAGGGACACGAGGGGTGACGCAGTATTTT. It is translated as CSARGTRGVTQYF.

This clonotype was counted a few times. The J gene is TRBJ2-7, the V gene TRBV11-2; D possibly corresponds to TRBD2 (6 bases). There are 14 residues in the CDR3. Germline assignment: CDR1 SGHAT and CDR2 FQNNGV. V dropped 6 bases and J dropped 2 bases, with 14 bases sitting between them. The CDR3 DNA sequence: TGTGCCAGCAGTTCCCTATGGGGGGCCTACGAGCAGTACTTC. Amino acid sequence: CASSSLWGAYEQYF.

This clonotype was observed a handful of times. The V call is TRBV2, the J call TRBJ2-6, with D unresolved. Germline V gene lookup returns CDR1 SNHLY and CDR2 FYNNEI. Trimming left V 2 bases short and J 0 bases short, with 5 bases between. CDR3 length: 15 amino acids. CDR3 loop: CASSEWDSGANVLTF. Here the CDR3 DNA reads TGTGCCAGCAGTGAATGGGACTCTGGGGCCAACGTCCTGACTTTC. The full variable domain, with the rest looked up from reference TRBV2 and TRBJ2-6, is EPEVTQTPSHQVTQMGQEVILRCVPISNHLYFYWYRQILGQKVEFLVSFYNNEISEKSEIFDDQFSVERPDGSNFTLKIRSTKLEDSAMYFCASSEWDSGANVLTFGAGSRLTVL.

This clonotype has at least ten counts. This may be a read error, as it is one base from a much larger clone. This chain links TRBV10-3 with TRBJ2-7; D might be TRBD2 (5 bases). CDR1 is ENHRY, CDR2 SYGVKD, per germline. The CDR3 totals 12 residues. V was shortened by 6 bases and J by 0 bases, with 6 bases between the two germline ends. In nucleotides, the CDR3 is TGTGCCATCAGCCGGGACTCCTACGAGCAGTACTTC. As protein: CAISRDSYEQYF.

The chain carries TRBV4-1 and TRBJ2-1; D not certain. V was clipped by 1 base and J by 7 bases, with 17 bases between them. CDR1 and CDR2 from the germline V gene are MGHRA and YSYEKL. CDR3 length: 16 residues. CDR3 coding DNA: TGCGCCAGCAGCCAAGCATCTAGGAGTCCCAGGAATGAGCAGTTCTTC. It yields the protein CASSQASRSPRNEQFF.

This clonotype was counted only a few times. The chain uses TRBV4-2 and TRBJ2-5; 7 bases line up with TRBD2. Germline loops: CDR1 LGHNA, CDR2 YNFKEQ. With V trimmed by 2 bases and J by 0 bases, 6 bases remained unmatched. This CDR3 region has 16 residues. As DNA, the CDR3 is TGTGCCAGCAGCCAAAACTCCGGGGGGTACCAAGAGACCCAGTACTTC. Encoded protein: CASSQNSGGYQETQYF.

There are a few counts of this clonotype. The rearrangement uses TRBV2 and TRBJ2-4, with unresolved D. The J call may be faulty, since TRBJ2-7 better matches the DNA end. Germline V CDR1 and CDR2: SNHLY, FYNNEI. The CDR3 length is 14 residues. CDR3 residues: CASSRLGDRYEQYF. The CDR3 DNA reads TGTGCCAGCAGTAGACTCGGCGACCGCTACGAGCAGTACTTC.

This clonotype was seen repeatedly, ten times or more. J is TRBJ2-5 and V is TRBV4-2; TRBD2 matches at 12 bases. This CDR3 comprises 18 residues. CDR1 is LGHNA, CDR2 YNFKEQ, per germline. V was pared by 0 bases and J by 2 bases, with 7 bases of the junction left unmatched. The CDR3 region has the DNA TGTGCCAGCAGCCAAGATCGTACTAGCGGGAGGATACAAGAGACCCAGTACTTC. Protein product: CASSQDRTSGRIQETQYF.

This clonotype was recorded only once. The CDR3 here is CASSVRGRGNEQYF. As DNA, the CDR3 is TGTGCCAGCAGTGTGCGGGGCAGGGGGAACGAGCAGTACTTC. This chain joins TRBV25-1 and TRBJ2-7; tentative D call: TRBD1 (7 bases). The CDR3 is 14 residues long. Germline CDR1 reads MGHDK; CDR2 reads SYGVNS. The ends were cut back, 4 bases at V and 5 bases at J, with 15 bases in the middle.

The J gene is TRBJ2-5, the V gene TRBV11-1; D unresolved. V lost 5 bases to trimming and J lost 11 bases, with 18 bases between them. The CDR3 extends over 13 amino acids. Germline lookup yields CDR1 SGHAT and CDR2 FQDESV (reference sequence). The CDR3 region has the DNA TGTGCCAGCAGCCCCCTCCGCCACAATGAGCAGTACTTC. Protein: CASSPLRHNEQYF.

The V call is TRBV5-1, the J call TRBJ1-2; 8 bases agree with TRBD1. The CDR3 loop spans 14 amino acids. In germline, CDR1 is SGHRS, CDR2 YFSETQ. The V gene end was trimmed by 5 bases and the J gene end by 3 bases; junction bases not matched to a gene: 6. The chain's CDR3 is CASSSSGGDYGYTF. The CDR3 DNA sequence: TGCGCCAGCAGTTCCTCAGGGGGCGACTATGGCTACACCTTC.

The chain uses TRBV7-9 and TRBJ2-7; D possibly corresponds to TRBD1 (6 bases). The germline CDR1 and CDR2 sequences are SEHNR and FQNEAQ (reference sequence). Trimming shortened V by 5 bases and J by 4 bases, and 18 bases separated the two germline ends. The CDR3 has 15 residues. The CDR3 sequence: CASSRTGQRSYEQYF. CDR3 bases: TGTGCCAGCAGCCGCACCGGACAGAGGTCGTACGAGCAGTACTTC.

This clonotype occurred once. CDR3 sequence: CASSPPGRDDEQFF. CDR3 sequence (DNA): TGTGCCAGCAGCCCCCCAGGGCGGGACGATGAGCAGTTCTTC. V gene TRBV5-6 combines with J gene TRBJ2-1; weak D call: TRBD2 (6 bases). The length of the CDR3 is 14 residues. The germline gives CDR1 SGHDT, CDR2 YYEEEE. V shed 4 bases and J shed 8 bases, with 16 bases lying between them.

This clonotype was seen many times. The chain couples TRBV13 to TRBJ2-7; tentatively, D is TRBD1 (6 bases). Trimming left V 2 bases short and J 3 bases short, with 11 bases between. Germline V gene sequence: CDR1 PRHDT, CDR2 FYEKMQ (reference sequence). There are 14 residues in the CDR3. The DNA of the CDR3 is TGTGCCAGCAGCTTAAAACAGGGATACTACGAGCAGTACTTC. This gives the protein CASSLKQGYYEQYF. Full variable domain (remainder filled in from reference TRBV13 and TRBJ2-7): AAGVIQSPRHLIKEKRETATLKCYPIPRHDTVYWYQQGPGQDPQFLISFYEKMQSDKGSIPDRFSAQQFSDYHSELNMSSLELGDSALYFCASSLKQGYYEQYFGPGTRLTVT.

The V and J genes are TRBV12-3 or TRBV12-4 and TRBJ2-5; 10 bases line up with TRBD2. Trimming removed 7 bases from V and 3 bases from J; junction bases left unmatched: 5. The CDR3 covers 14 residues. CDR3 protein: CASTLAGVEETQYF. The CDR3 DNA reads as TGTGCCAGCACTCTAGCGGGAGTGGAAGAGACCCAGTACTTC.

The table lists this clonotype with many counts. The chain has TRBV12-3 or TRBV12-4 and TRBJ2-3, with TRBD2 identical over 8 bases. V gave up 7 bases and J gave up 1 base; unmatched junction bases: 7. This CDR3 has 15 amino acids. CDR3 nucleotides: TGTGCCAGCATCCTACGAGCGGGAGGCACAGATACGCAGTATTTT. It encodes CASILRAGGTDTQYF.

This clonotype came up a few times. This chain uses TRBV20-1 with TRBJ1-2, with D possibly matching TRBD1 (5 bases). Per the germline V gene, CDR1 is DFQATT and CDR2 is SNEGSKA (reference sequence). The CDR3 contains 13 residues. The V end was cut by 5 bases, the J end by 5 bases, with 15 bases between. CDR3 residues: CSAPGGIGYGYTF. CDR3 in DNA: TGCAGTGCTCCGGGGGGAATTGGGTATGGCTACACCTTC.

The V call is TRBV6-5, the J call TRBJ1-3; possibly TRBD1 for D (6 bases). Trimming removed 8 bases at V and 4 bases at J, with 12 bases between. Per germline, CDR1 MNHEY and CDR2 SVGAGI. The CDR3 covers 13 residues. The CDR3, as DNA: TGTGCCAGCTCGGGGGCGCAAGGAAACACCATATATTTT. Protein sequence: CASSGAQGNTIYF.